This T cell receptor beta chain was captured by sequencing in a study of T cells in localized non-small cell lung cancer. Adjacent lung, free of atypia, was sampled at least 2 cm from the tumor margin. This clone is judged medium-sized. The target antigen is unknown. Whole-study findings and limits: Exceeding tumor, uninvolved adjacent lung had the highest T cell clonality.

The protocol was immunoSEQ multiplex PCR, while the TCRdb copy is restricted to in-frame clones and leaves out a portion. The table lists thousands of clones, 30% to 35% of them singletons, with 12% in the top ten. The CDR3 has 15 amino acids. Unmatched junction bases numbered 10, after V lost 5 bases and J lost 8 bases. The germline gives CDR1 SGHNT, CDR2 YENEEA. This sequence was found in a male donor at least 60 years old with stage I squamous cell lung carcinoma. The sample here was normal lung tissue next to the tumor, taken before any cancer treatment. The J gene is TRBJ2-1, the V gene TRBV11-3, with 9 nucleotides matching TRBD2. The CDR3 here is CASSRMREGTHEQFF. The CDR3 DNA is TGTGCCAGCAGCCGGATGCGGGAGGGCACCCATGAGCAGTTCTTC.